Listed below are T cell receptor beta chains from one sample, sequenced in a study of Graves' ophthalmopathy and Graves' hyperthyroidism. TCRdb processed the multiplex PCR reads anew with MiXCR; each CDR3 protein has one entry. The repertoire holds under 350,000 distinct CDR3 sequences, with under 20% as singletons. Input material: peripheral blood. These TCRs come from an adult man with Graves' ophthalmopathy. CDR3s include the opening cysteine and the closing phenylalanine or tryptophan. Each record gives: D gene, J gene, clone size, V gene, CDR3 DNA, CDR3 protein. A D gene is named only where the DNA matches it firmly. Where a row states a size, it is once, few, many or the class of an expanded clone; other rows omit it.

D: TRBD1; J: TRBJ2-5; size: few; V: TRBV5-1; DNA: TGCGCCAGCACCCAGGGGGTAAGGGGAGAGACCCAGTACTTC; CDR3: CASTQGVRGETQYF
D: NA; J: TRBJ2-5; size: many; V: TRBV18; DNA: TGTGCCAGCTCACTTTCCAGGTCCGAGACCCAGTACTTC; CDR3: CASSLSRSETQYF
D: TRBD1; J: TRBJ1-6; size: few; V: TRBV20-1; DNA: TGCAGTGCCCGGGACCCGAGGACAGGGGTTAATTCACCCCTCCACTTT; CDR3: CSARDPRTGVNSPLHF
D: NA; J: TRBJ1-2; size: many; V: TRBV5-1; DNA: TGCGCCAGCAGAGGCGGAAATTATGGCTACACCTTC; CDR3: CASRGGNYGYTF
D: NA; J: TRBJ1-5; size: NA; V: TRBV10-3; DNA: TGTGCCATCAGTGTCTCTGGGGATAGCAATCAGCCCCAGCATTTT; CDR3: CAISVSGDSNQPQHF
D: NA; J: TRBJ1-1; size: many; V: TRBV3-1; DNA: TGTGCCAGCAGCCAAGATGCCATCGGCGCCCGTGAAGCTTTCTTT; CDR3: CASSQDAIGAREAFF
D: NA; J: TRBJ2-7; size: many; V: TRBV9; DNA: TGTGCCAGCAGCGTAGCAGGAGTCCAGGCCTACGAGCAGTACTTC; CDR3: CASSVAGVQAYEQYF
D: TRBD1; J: TRBJ2-5; size: many; V: TRBV27; DNA: TGTGCCAGCCTCGCCCCGGGACAGGGGCCAGAGACCCAGTACTTC; CDR3: CASLAPGQGPETQYF
D: NA; J: TRBJ1-1; size: NA; V: TRBV12-3/TRBV12-4; DNA: TGTGCCAGCAGTCTGACAGAAGTAAACACTGAAGCTTTCTTT; CDR3: CASSLTEVNTEAFF
D: TRBD1; J: TRBJ1-5; size: many; V: TRBV20-1; DNA: TGCAGTGCTAGAGAGGACAGGGGCAATCAGCCCCAGCATTTT; CDR3: CSAREDRGNQPQHF
D: TRBD2; J: TRBJ2-5; size: NA; V: TRBV6-4; DNA: TGTGCCGGCCGACTAGCGTCCCAAGAGACCCAGTACTTC; CDR3: CAGRLASQETQYF
D: NA; J: TRBJ2-7; size: NA; V: TRBV6-1; DNA: TGTGCCAGCAGTGAAGTAACGGGTTCGCAGTACTTC; CDR3: CASSEVTGSQYF
D: NA; J: TRBJ1-1; size: NA; V: TRBV20-1; DNA: TGCTGTGCTAGAGATACCATAGGTAGGGCAGTCAATGAAGCTTTCTTT; CDR3: CCARDTIGRAVNEAFF
D: NA; J: TRBJ1-1; size: many; V: TRBV20-1; DNA: TGCAGTGCTAGATTGGGGATTATGAACACTGAAGCTTTCTTT; CDR3: CSARLGIMNTEAFF
D: NA; J: TRBJ2-7; size: many; V: TRBV14; DNA: TGTGCCAGCAGCCCCACACATTTAGAGCAGTACTTC; CDR3: CASSPTHLEQYF
D: TRBD2; J: TRBJ2-7; size: NA; V: TRBV6-2/TRBV6-3; DNA: TGTGCCAGCACCGTTCCGGGACTAGCGGGAGGGAGGCCCTACGAGCAGTACTTC; CDR3: CASTVPGLAGGRPYEQYF
D: NA; J: TRBJ2-5; size: many; V: TRBV12-3/TRBV12-4; DNA: TGTGCCAGCAGTTCGTGGCCGAACCAAGAGACCCAGTACTTC; CDR3: CASSSWPNQETQYF
D: TRBD1; J: TRBJ2-5; size: many; V: TRBV6-1; DNA: TGTGCCAGCAGTGCGCTAGGACAGGGCGTGAAGACCCAGTACTTC; CDR3: CASSALGQGVKTQYF
D: TRBD2; J: TRBJ2-7; size: many; V: TRBV20-1; DNA: TGCAGTGCTAACCCGGGAGGGCCGTCCTCCGAGCAGTACTTC; CDR3: CSANPGGPSSEQYF
D: NA; J: TRBJ1-1; size: many; V: TRBV20-1; DNA: TGCAGTGCTAGGTGGATAGTGAACGCTGAAGCTTTCTTT; CDR3: CSARWIVNAEAFF
D: NA; J: TRBJ2-5; size: many; V: TRBV6-1; DNA: TGTGCCAGCAGAATACGAAGTGAGACCCAGTACTTC; CDR3: CASRIRSETQYF
D: NA; J: TRBJ1-1; size: many; V: TRBV6-2/TRBV6-3; DNA: TGTGCCAGCACCACCCTCAGGAACATCCTTTTTTTGGGCACTGAAGCTTTCTTT; CDR3: CASTTLRNILFLGTEAFF
D: TRBD1; J: TRBJ2-6; size: many; V: TRBV11-3; DNA: TGTGCCAGCAGCAGTTCCGGGACAGGGCGGGCCAACGTCCTGACTTTC; CDR3: CASSSSGTGRANVLTF
D: NA; J: TRBJ2-5; size: many; V: TRBV20-1; DNA: TGCAGTGCTGGAGAGGGGGGGGAAGAGACCCAGTACTTC; CDR3: CSAGEGGEETQYF
D: NA; J: TRBJ2-7; size: many; V: TRBV30; DNA: TGTGCCTGGACCTCAACCTATGGGGGGGCCACCTACGAGCAGTACTTC; CDR3: CAWTSTYGGATYEQYF
D: NA; J: TRBJ1-1; size: many; V: TRBV5-1; DNA: TGCGCCAGCAGCTTGCTCGTTGCAGGGCCCGACACTGAAGCTTTCTTT; CDR3: CASSLLVAGPDTEAFF
D: TRBD1; J: TRBJ1-1; size: NA; V: TRBV6-1; DNA: TGTGCCAGCAGTGGGGGACAGGGGGCAGGTACTGAAGCTTTCTTT; CDR3: CASSGGQGAGTEAFF
D: TRBD1; J: TRBJ1-2; size: many; V: TRBV6-1; DNA: TGTGCCAGCAGCGGGGACAGTGACTATGGCTACACCTTC; CDR3: CASSGDSDYGYTF
D: NA; J: TRBJ2-7; size: many; V: TRBV10-2; DNA: TGCGCCTCCGAGGCCGGCTCCTACGAGCAGTACTTC; CDR3: CASEAGSYEQYF
D: TRBD2; J: TRBJ2-2; size: many; V: TRBV12-3/TRBV12-4; DNA: TGTGCCAGCAGTCCTAGCGGGAGTAGGGACGGGGAGCTGTTTTTT; CDR3: CASSPSGSRDGELFF
D: NA; J: TRBJ1-1; size: many; V: TRBV7-2; DNA: TGTGCCAGCAGCCCCTATTCGTCGGTGACTGAAGCTTTCTTT; CDR3: CASSPYSSVTEAFF
D: TRBD1; J: TRBJ1-2; size: many; V: TRBV28; DNA: TGTGCCAGCAGTGCTCAACAGGGGGTTACGAATGGCTACACCTTC; CDR3: CASSAQQGVTNGYTF
D: TRBD1; J: TRBJ2-5; size: many; V: TRBV29-1; DNA: TGCAGCGTTGTCGGACAGGGGTGGACAGAGACCCAGTACTTC; CDR3: CSVVGQGWTETQYF
D: NA; J: TRBJ1-2; size: many; V: TRBV12-3/TRBV12-4; DNA: TGTGCCAGCACCATGACCGTGAAGGAGGGCTACACCTTC; CDR3: CASTMTVKEGYTF
D: NA; J: TRBJ1-1; size: many; V: TRBV20-1; DNA: TGCAGTGCTTCTCAGGGGCTCCCTACTCCCCAGAACACTGAAGCTTTCTTT; CDR3: CSASQGLPTPQNTEAFF
D: NA; J: TRBJ1-2; size: many; V: TRBV19; DNA: TGTGCCAGTAGTATAGTGGGGGCTAACTATGGCTACACCTTC; CDR3: CASSIVGANYGYTF
D: NA; J: TRBJ2-2; size: many; V: TRBV7-3; DNA: TGTGCCAGCAGCTTGGGACTTTCGAACACCGGGGAGCTGTTTTTT; CDR3: CASSLGLSNTGELFF
D: NA; J: TRBJ1-5; size: NA; V: TRBV7-2; DNA: TGTGCCAGCAGCTCAGGATGGAGCAATCAGCCCCAGCATTTT; CDR3: CASSSGWSNQPQHF
D: NA; J: TRBJ1-2; size: few; V: TRBV6-4; DNA: TGTGCCAGCAGTGACTCCAGGGACGGTGGCTACACCTTC; CDR3: CASSDSRDGGYTF
D: NA; J: TRBJ2-5; size: many; V: TRBV5-1; DNA: TGCGCCAGCAGCTTGGCCAGGGGCACCGATTCACAAGAGACCCAGTACTTC; CDR3: CASSLARGTDSQETQYF
D: TRBD1; J: TRBJ2-7; size: many; V: TRBV19; DNA: TGTGCCAGTAGTATATTGGCAGGGGGAAACGAGCAGTACTTC; CDR3: CASSILAGGNEQYF
D: NA; J: TRBJ1-1; size: many; V: TRBV30; DNA: TGTGCCAAGGACGTAGGGGAGACTGAAGCTTTCTTT; CDR3: CAKDVGETEAFF
D: NA; J: TRBJ2-6; size: many; V: TRBV6-1; DNA: TGTGCCAGCAGTGAGGGACCGGCAGGTTTCTTTGGGGCCAACGTCCTGACTTTC; CDR3: CASSEGPAGFFGANVLTF
D: NA; J: TRBJ1-2; size: many; V: TRBV7-2; DNA: TGTGCCAGCAGCTTAGGCTCGGTTGACTATGGCTACACCTTC; CDR3: CASSLGSVDYGYTF
D: NA; J: TRBJ1-6; size: many; V: TRBV20-1; DNA: TGCAGTGCTACCCTGGGTGACTCACCCCTCCACTTT; CDR3: CSATLGDSPLHF
D: TRBD1; J: TRBJ1-5; size: many; V: TRBV20-1; DNA: TGCAGTGCTGCTGGACAGGGGGCCGCTCAGCCCCAGCATTTT; CDR3: CSAAGQGAAQPQHF
D: TRBD2; J: TRBJ2-1; size: NA; V: TRBV27; DNA: TGTGCCAGCAAGAATTCCGGGACTAGCCCTAATGAGCAGTTCTTC; CDR3: CASKNSGTSPNEQFF
D: NA; J: TRBJ1-5; size: many; V: TRBV30; DNA: TGTGCCTGGAGTGAGGGGGGCAATCAGCCCCAGCATTTT; CDR3: CAWSEGGNQPQHF
D: TRBD2; J: TRBJ2-2; size: many; V: TRBV29-1; DNA: TGCAGCGTTCTGGGACTAGCGGGGAACACCGGGGAGCTGTTTTTT; CDR3: CSVLGLAGNTGELFF
D: NA; J: TRBJ2-7; size: many; V: TRBV2; DNA: TGTGCCAGCAGTTCGGGAGTCCCCTACGAGCAGTACTTC; CDR3: CASSSGVPYEQYF
D: NA; J: TRBJ1-5; size: many; V: TRBV4-1; DNA: TGCGCCAGCAGCCAAGATGGCCTGGGCCGTCAGCCCCAGCATTTT; CDR3: CASSQDGLGRQPQHF
D: NA; J: TRBJ2-3; size: many; V: TRBV18; DNA: TGTGCCAGCCCGGACGACCCGGGGATCACAGATACGCAGTATTTT; CDR3: CASPDDPGITDTQYF
D: TRBD1; J: TRBJ2-7; size: many; V: TRBV5-6; DNA: TGTGCCAGCAGCTCAAGACAGGGACCCTACGAGCAGTACTTC; CDR3: CASSSRQGPYEQYF